The 27 T cell receptor beta chains listed next were all sequenced from one sample in a study of cytomegalovirus exposure and HLA in healthy donors. Using immunoSEQ multiplex PCR, the repertoire was profiled, and TCRdb retains in-frame clones only, with some absent. The sample lists 100,000 to 120,000 clones, around 87% seen once, with 1.4% in the top ten. Source material: PBMCs. These TCRs come from a woman aged 30 to 39 in good health and CMV-seropositive.

The chain uses TRBV2 and TRBJ2-2; 10 bases align to TRBD1. V lost 2 bases, J lost 4 bases, and 7 bases stayed unmatched. CDR1 and CDR2 from the germline V gene are SNHLY and FYNNEI. This CDR3 spans 17 amino acids. The CDR3 nucleotides read TGTGCCAGCAGTGAATATCTGACAGGGGGCTTCACCGGGGAGCTGTTTTTT. Translation gives CASSEYLTGGFTGELFF.

The V and J genes are TRBV29-1 and TRBJ1-2; 9 nucleotides line up with TRBD1. With V trimmed by 4 bases and J by 3 bases, 9 bases remained unmatched. Germline CDR1 reads SQVTM; CDR2 reads ANQGSEA. CDR3 length: 15 residues. CDR3 DNA sequence: TGCAGCGTTGTAGGTGGGGACAGGGACTACTATGGCTACACCTTC. Amino acid sequence: CSVVGGDRDYYGYTF.

The gene calls are TRBV28 and TRBJ1-1; 7 bases are shared with TRBD1. The V gene end was trimmed by 1 base and the J gene end by 4 bases; junction bases not matched to a gene: 6. Germline CDR1 is MDHEN and CDR2 is SYDVKM. The CDR3 has 15 amino acids. The CDR3 here is CASSLSLTGATEAFF. The DNA for the CDR3 is TGTGCCAGCAGTTTATCCCTAACAGGGGCCACTGAAGCTTTCTTT.

The gene calls are TRBV2 and TRBJ1-6, with unresolved D. This CDR3 is 13 amino acids long. The V end lost 8 bases, the J end lost 7 bases, and 12 bases lay between the germline ends. Germline CDR1 SNHLY, CDR2 FYNNEI. CDR3 sequence reads: CASHRDTNSPLHF. CDR3 nucleotides: TGTGCCAGCCACCGAGACACGAATTCACCCCTCCACTTT.

CDR3 sequence (DNA): TGCGCCAGCAGCCAAGCTAATACTGGGGCCAACGTCCTGACTTTC. Residues: CASSQANTGANVLTF. The chain recombines TRBV4-1 with TRBJ2-6, with D hard to call. V lost 1 base and J lost 2, with 6 bases in between. Looked up from germline, CDR1 is MGHRA and CDR2 is YSYEKL. The CDR3 runs to 15 residues.

This rearrangement joins TRBV19 to TRBJ2-1, with a possible D match to TRBD2 (5 bases). V lost 3 bases and J 7 bases, leaving 16 bases between the germline ends. Germline V CDR1 and CDR2: LNHDA, SQIVND (reference sequence). The CDR3 loop spans 15 amino acids. The CDR3 DNA follows: TGTGCCAGTAGTATCCGCGGCGGGCCGGAAAATGAGCAGTTCTTC. It translates to CASSIRGGPENEQFF.

The chain joins TRBV4-3 to TRBJ2-3, with TRBD2 matching over 9 bases. V lost 0 bases to trimming and J lost 4 bases; unmatched junction nucleotides: 8. The CDR3 is 17 amino acids. Germline V gene data show CDR1 as LGHNA and CDR2 as YSLEER. As DNA, the CDR3 is TGCGCCAGCAGCCAAGATCTCAGCGGGGGGTATGCAGATACGCAGTATTTT. Protein: CASSQDLSGGYADTQYF.

The CDR3 nucleotides are TGTGCCAGCAGTTACTCGAGTGACGAGGGTGGCTACACCTTC. This sequence encodes CASSYSSDEGGYTF. The chain is built from TRBV6-6 and TRBJ1-2; D gene ambiguous. Germline V gene data show CDR1 as MNHNY and CDR2 as SVGAGI (reference sequence). The V gene lost 0 bases and the J gene lost 7 bases, with 12 bases spanning the gap. The CDR3 sequence is 14 residues long.

This chain links TRBV6-5 with TRBJ2-2; 7 bases agree with TRBD1. The V gene's germline CDR1 is MNHEY and CDR2 SVGAGI. CDR3 length equals 14 residues. V gave up 6 bases and J gave up 6 bases; unmatched junction bases: 7. CDR3 coding DNA: TGTGCCAGCAGAGCCACAGGGGACCCCGGGGAGCTGTTTTTT. This translates into CASRATGDPGELFF.

J is TRBJ1-2 and V is TRBV2; no clear D. V was clipped by 0 bases and J by 13 bases, with 15 bases between them. The CDR3 spans 13 residues. Germline V lookup: CDR1 SNHLY, CDR2 FYNNEI. CDR3 DNA sequence: TGTGCCAGCAGTGAAGCAGTGTTTCCGGGATCCACCTTC. Residues: CASSEAVFPGSTF.

The gene calls are TRBV11-2 and TRBJ1-2, with a possible D match to TRBD1 (6 bases). With 5 bases removed from V and 8 bases from J, the gap between germline ends came to 15 bases. The CDR3 is made up of 13 amino acids. Per the germline V gene, CDR1 is SGHAT and CDR2 is FQNNGV. The CDR3 is CASSPTTGLGYTF. The CDR3, as DNA: TGTGCCAGCAGCCCCACGACAGGACTGGGCTACACCTTC.

The chain joins TRBV7-9 to TRBJ1-6, with 11 nucleotides matching TRBD1. This CDR3 contains 16 residues. V lost 3 bases to trimming and J lost 6 bases; unmatched junction nucleotides: 4. Germline lookup yields CDR1 SEHNR and CDR2 FQNEAQ (reference sequence). CDR3 nucleotides: TGTGCCAGCAGCTTTTCCGGGACAGGGGGTAATTCACCCCTCCACTTT. As protein: CASSFSGTGGNSPLHF. The whole variable domain, remainder taken from reference TRBV7-9 and TRBJ1-6, is DTGVSQNPRHKITKRGQNVTFRCDPISEHNRLYWYRQTLGQGPEFLTYFQNEAQLEKSRLLSDRFSAERPKGSFSTLEIQRTEQGDSAMYLCASSFSGTGGNSPLHFGNGTRLTVT.

V usage is TRBV2 and J usage is TRBJ2-2; D possibly corresponds to TRBD2 (6 bases). CDR3 length: 16 residues. V lost 6 bases and J lost 1, with 15 bases in between. Germline V gives CDR1 SNHLY, CDR2 FYNNEI. In DNA form, the CDR3 reads TGTGCCAGCAGGTTATACGGGAGCCGGAACACCGGGGAGCTGTTTTTT. This codes for CASRLYGSRNTGELFF.

The chain joins TRBV5-4 to TRBJ1-3; the D gene is possibly TRBD1 (5 bases). The CDR3 runs 15 residues. Trimming shortened V by 0 bases and J by 0 bases, and 7 bases separated the two germline ends. Germline values: CDR1 SGHNT, CDR2 YYREEE (reference sequence). CDR3 amino acids: CASSLDRNSGNTIYF. CDR3 bases: TGTGCCAGCAGCTTGGACAGGAACTCTGGAAACACCATATATTTT.

This clone was recorded once. The rearrangement uses TRBV5-1 and TRBJ2-2; 7 bases line up with TRBD1. Germline lookup yields CDR1 SGHRS and CDR2 YFSETQ. The CDR3 covers 15 residues. V was clipped by 5 bases and J by 0 bases; unmatched bases: 4. The CDR3 DNA reads TGCGCCAGCAGGGGGACAGCCTCGAACACCGGGGAGCTGTTTTTT. Residues: CASRGTASNTGELFF.

The chain couples TRBV5-1 to TRBJ2-7; 11 nucleotides align to TRBD2. Looked up from germline, CDR1 is SGHRS and CDR2 is YFSETQ. The CDR3 is 14 residues long. The junction had 9 bases not matched to a gene; V was cut back by 4 bases and J by 9 bases. For the CDR3, the DNA is TGCGCCAGCAGCCCCCTAACTAGCGGGAGTGGGCAGTACTTC. This sequence encodes CASSPLTSGSGQYF.

The gene calls are TRBV29-1 and TRBJ1-1; TRBD1 matches 9 bases. This CDR3 has 11 amino acids. V dropped 3 bases and J dropped 11; count of bases not matched to a gene: 4. The germline gives CDR1 SQVTM, CDR2 ANQGSEA. DNA for the CDR3: TGCAGCGTTGATCGGGGGACAGGGGCTTTCTTT. Encoded protein: CSVDRGTGAFF.

The chain employs TRBV7-9 and TRBJ2-3; 10 bases match TRBD1. With V trimmed by 5 bases and J by 3 bases, 5 bases remained unmatched. From germline, CDR1 is SEHNR and CDR2 FQNEAQ (reference sequence). The CDR3 is 15 residues long. The CDR3 region is CASSRTGGSTDTQYF. CDR3 coding DNA: TGTGCCAGCAGCAGGACAGGGGGATCGACAGATACGCAGTATTTT.

This chain uses TRBV6-5 with TRBJ2-7; 8 nucleotides align to TRBD2. CDR1 and CDR2 (germline): MNHEY, SVGAGI. V lost 8 bases, J lost 0 bases, and 9 bases stayed unmatched. This CDR3 spans 15 amino acids. The CDR3, as DNA: TGTGCCAGCGGGAGAAGCGGGAGAAGCTCCTACGAGCAGTACTTC. This translates into CASGRSGRSSYEQYF.

The chain employs TRBV28 and TRBJ2-2; 7 bases fit TRBD1. The V gene's germline CDR1 is MDHEN and CDR2 SYDVKM. This CDR3 region has 16 residues. The trim removed 6 bases at V and 3 bases at J, leaving 10 bases unmatched. The CDR3 protein is CASSQGRGIDTGELFF. Here the CDR3 DNA reads TGTGCCAGCAGCCAGGGCAGGGGGATCGACACCGGGGAGCTGTTTTTT.

The CDR3 here is CATSRGSDRTSGYTF. The CDR3 DNA follows: TGTGCCACCAGCAGAGGATCCGACAGGACTAGTGGCTACACCTTC. The chain uses TRBV15 and TRBJ1-2, with D tentatively TRBD1 (6 bases). Germline CDR1 is LNHNV and CDR2 is YYDKDF (reference sequence). Trimming shortened V by 1 base and J by 7 bases, and 16 bases separated the two germline ends. This CDR3 is built from 15 residues.

The count of this clone is one. The chain recombines TRBV27 with TRBJ1-1; D may be TRBD1 (5 bases). V was pared by 3 bases and J by 6 bases, with 17 bases between. Germline CDR1 is MNHEY and CDR2 is SMNVEV (reference sequence). The CDR3 loop spans 15 amino acids. CDR3 residues: CASSFTPGWEAEAFF. The CDR3 coding sequence is TGTGCCAGCAGTTTTACGCCAGGGTGGGAGGCTGAAGCTTTCTTT.

The chain recombines TRBV2 with TRBJ2-2, with no clear D. This CDR3 has 13 amino acids. Germline values: CDR1 SNHLY, CDR2 FYNNEI. V was trimmed by 2 bases and J by 4 bases, leaving 5 bases between them. The CDR3 is CASSESSTGELFF. CDR3 coding DNA: TGTGCCAGCAGTGAAAGCTCCACCGGGGAGCTGTTTTTT.

The V and J genes are TRBV13 and TRBJ2-3; TRBD2 matches 11 bases. The V and J ends lost 5 bases and 6 bases, in that order; junction bases with no gene match: 7. The CDR3 is 15 amino acids. CDR1 PRHDT and CDR2 FYEKMQ come from the germline V gene (reference sequence). CDR3 protein: CASSTLAGAGDTQYF. The CDR3 DNA sequence: TGTGCCAGCAGCACACTAGCGGGAGCCGGGGATACGCAGTATTTT.

The chain combines TRBV18 with TRBJ1-1, with D possibly matching TRBD1 (5 bases). This CDR3 is 17 amino acids long. CDR1 is KGHSH, CDR2 LQKENI, per germline. V shed 2 bases and J shed 4 bases, with 20 bases lying between them. This chain's CDR3 is CASSPGLVKGDSTEAFF. CDR3 coding DNA: TGTGCCAGCTCACCAGGCCTTGTAAAAGGGGATAGCACTGAAGCTTTCTTT.

The genes are TRBV9 and TRBJ2-5; no firm D call. The V end was cut by 6 bases, the J end by 4 bases, with 19 bases between. Germline-derived CDR1 and CDR2 are SGDLS and YYNGEE. This CDR3 has 15 amino acids. CDR3 bases: TGTGCCAGCACCGCGTTAGGTGGAGACGGAGAGACCCAGTACTTC. It yields the protein CASTALGGDGETQYF. Drawing the rest from reference TRBV9 and TRBJ2-5, the complete variable domain is DSGVTQTPKHLITATGQRVTLRCSPRSGDLSVYWYQQSLDQGLQFLIQYYNGEERAKGNILERFSAQQFPDLHSELNLSSLELGDSALYFCASTALGGDGETQYFGPGTRLLVL.

The CDR3 loop is CASSQLQGEGGELFF. The CDR3 nucleotides read TGTGCCAGCAGCCAATTACAGGGGGAAGGCGGGGAGCTGTTTTTT. The V call is TRBV4-2, the J call TRBJ2-2, with 8 bases aligning to TRBD1. V was clipped by 2 bases and J by 7 bases; unmatched bases: 6. CDR1 is LGHNA, CDR2 YNFKEQ, per germline. The CDR3 covers 15 residues.